Listed here are 16 T cell receptor beta chains from one sample, sequenced in a study of beta chain features in type 1 diabetes. The investigators reverse transcribed all of the isolated RNA, so they sequenced expressed TCRB transcripts. Produced via immunoSEQ multiplex PCR; TCRdb's table is partial and in-frame only. The sample lists 160,000 or so clones, approximately 8.4% occurring once. Input material: central memory CD4+ T cells from blood. The receptors originated from a woman between 18 and 29 years old in good health.

The chain carries TRBV5-4 and TRBJ2-5; 9 bases line up with TRBD2. In germline, CDR1 is SGHNT, CDR2 YYREEE (reference sequence). V lost 4 bases, J lost 5 bases, and 3 bases stayed unmatched. The CDR3 loop spans 13 amino acids. Written as DNA, the CDR3 is TGTGCCAGCAGCCCGCGGGGGGGTGAGACCCAGTACTTC. Encoded protein: CASSPRGGETQYF.

This clone turned up a few times. This chain connects TRBV29-1 to TRBJ2-5; D is ambiguous. Germline V CDR1 and CDR2: SQVTM, ANQGSEA. CDR3 length: 11 residues. V lost 0 bases and J 5 bases, leaving 4 bases between the germline ends. The DNA for the CDR3 is TGCAGCGTTGAAGATCGGGAGACCCAGTACTTC. Encoded protein: CSVEDRETQYF.

This clone appeared a few times. The chain combines TRBV5-6 with TRBJ2-5; 16 bases agree with TRBD2. Germline lookup yields CDR1 SGHDT and CDR2 YYEEEE. Losses at the gene ends were 4 bases for V and 0 bases for J; bases not matched to a gene: 9. The CDR3 has 19 residues. The CDR3 nucleotides read TGTGCCAGCAGCGGCGGGACTAGCGGGGGGGCTACATACCAAGAGACCCAGTACTTC. Protein product: CASSGGTSGGATYQETQYF.

This clone was recorded a few times. The chain links TRBV10-3 to TRBJ2-3, with 10 bases aligning to TRBD2. V lost 4 bases, J lost 2 bases, and 6 bases stayed unmatched. Germline V CDR1 and CDR2: ENHRY, SYGVKD. The CDR3 length is 16 residues. This CDR3 reads CAISGEREGITDTQYF. CDR3 DNA: TGTGCCATCAGTGGGGAGCGGGAGGGCATCACAGATACGCAGTATTTT.

V gene TRBV7-2 combines with J gene TRBJ2-4; 9 bases align to TRBD2. The V segment lost 2 bases and the J segment 4 bases; nucleotides outside the gene matches: 3. The CDR3 contains 15 residues. The germline V gene has CDR1 SGHTA and CDR2 FQGNSA. In DNA form, the CDR3 reads TGTGCCAGCAGCTTACGACTAGCGGAGAAAAACATTCAGTACTTC. It codes for CASSLRLAEKNIQYF.

This clone was observed a handful of times. The chain combines TRBV12-5 with TRBJ2-1, with a possible D match to TRBD1 (6 bases). The ends were cut back, 1 base at V and 5 bases at J, with 15 bases in the middle. Germline CDR1 and CDR2: LGHNT and FRNRAP. The CDR3 is 16 amino acids. CDR3 residues: CASGLELGRGNNEQFF. CDR3 sequence (DNA): TGTGCTAGTGGTTTGGAGTTGGGCAGGGGAAACAATGAGCAGTTCTTC.

The CDR3 here is CASRGLYNEQFF. In DNA, the CDR3 is TGTGCCAGCCGCGGCCTCTACAATGAGCAGTTCTTC. The chain joins TRBV6-1 to TRBJ2-1; D unresolved. Per the germline V gene, CDR1 is MNHNS and CDR2 is SASEGT. V lost 8 bases, J lost 3 bases, and 8 bases lay in between. This CDR3 has 12 residues.

This clone was found a few times. The V and J genes are TRBV27 and TRBJ2-5; D uncertain. Germline loops: CDR1 MNHEY, CDR2 SMNVEV (reference sequence). The CDR3 sequence is 13 residues long. V was shortened by 4 bases and J by 5 bases, with 11 bases between the two germline ends. The DNA for the CDR3 is TGTGCCAGCAGTTACCGAGCCGGGGAGACCCAGTACTTC. Encoded protein: CASSYRAGETQYF.

CDR3 in amino acids: CAWSRSDGYTF. In nucleotides, the CDR3 is TGTGCCTGGAGTAGAAGCGATGGCTACACCTTC. The chain couples TRBV30 to TRBJ1-2; D is undetermined. This CDR3 is built from 11 residues. V shed 2 bases and J shed 6 bases, with 7 bases lying between them. CDR1 is GTSNPN, CDR2 SVGIG, per germline (reference sequence).

The sample holds a few counts of this clone. V and J are TRBV30 and TRBJ1-3; D remains ambiguous. Germline values: CDR1 GTSNPN, CDR2 SVGIG (reference sequence). The V end lost 6 bases, the J end lost 3 bases, and 9 bases lay between the germline ends. The CDR3 covers 12 residues. Here the CDR3 reads CACRTFGNTIYF. CDR3 nucleotide sequence: TGTGCCTGTAGAACCTTTGGAAACACCATATATTTT.

This clone was counted only a few times. The chain combines TRBV30 with TRBJ1-4; TRBD1 matches 11 bases. From germline, CDR1 is GTSNPN and CDR2 SVGIG (reference sequence). The CDR3 loop spans 13 amino acids. J was trimmed by 7 bases and V by 5 bases; bases with no gene match: 3. For the CDR3, the DNA is TGTGCCTGGGTAGGGACAGGGGGTGAAAAACTGTTTTTT. This gives the protein CAWVGTGGEKLFF.

The sample holds a few counts of this clone. This chain joins TRBV5-4 and TRBJ2-3, with TRBD2 matching 9 bases. Germline values: CDR1 SGHNT, CDR2 YYREEE (reference sequence). The trim removed 3 bases at V and 1 base at J, leaving 3 bases unmatched. The CDR3 has 15 amino acids. The CDR3 bases are TGTGCCAGCAGCTCCTTAGCGGGGGGCACAGATACGCAGTATTTT. Encoded protein: CASSSLAGGTDTQYF.

V usage is TRBV9 and J usage is TRBJ1-1, with 7 bases fitting TRBD1. The CDR3 has 16 residues. Unmatched junction bases numbered 10, after V lost 0 bases and J lost 5 bases. Germline CDR1 reads SGDLS; CDR2 reads YYNGEE. CDR3 residues: CASSVELRGLETEAFF. The CDR3 nucleotides read TGTGCCAGCAGCGTAGAGTTAAGGGGGCTGGAGACTGAAGCTTTCTTT.

This clone was counted many times. Germline and junction disagree at one end, which may indicate a read error. The V call is TRBV14, the J call TRBJ1-3; the D is unclear. The V gene's germline CDR1 is SGHDN and CDR2 FVKESK. CDR3 size: 12 residues. In DNA form, the CDR3 reads TGTGCCAGCAGCCAAGATGTGCGCGAGCCATTCTTT. It specifies CASSQDVREPFF.

The CDR3 region has the DNA TGTGCCAGCACCAGGGCCGGGAACACTGAAGCTTTCTTT. It codes for CASTRAGNTEAFF. The chain carries TRBV7-8 and TRBJ1-1; the D gene is possibly TRBD1 (5 bases). V was clipped by 7 bases and J by 1 base, with 10 bases between them. Germline values: CDR1 SGHVS, CDR2 FQNEAQ. The CDR3 has 13 residues.

With respect to this clone: The sample carries other DNA sequences with the same CDR3. The chain has TRBV4-1 and TRBJ2-3; 11 positions match TRBD2. V shed 2 bases and J 2 bases; nucleotides not matched to a gene: 6. CDR3 length: 17 amino acids. Germline V lookup: CDR1 MGHRA, CDR2 YSYEKL. The CDR3 DNA follows: TGCGCCAGCAGCCAACAAGGGACTAGCGGATTCACAGATACGCAGTATTTT. Its protein is CASSQQGTSGFTDTQYF.